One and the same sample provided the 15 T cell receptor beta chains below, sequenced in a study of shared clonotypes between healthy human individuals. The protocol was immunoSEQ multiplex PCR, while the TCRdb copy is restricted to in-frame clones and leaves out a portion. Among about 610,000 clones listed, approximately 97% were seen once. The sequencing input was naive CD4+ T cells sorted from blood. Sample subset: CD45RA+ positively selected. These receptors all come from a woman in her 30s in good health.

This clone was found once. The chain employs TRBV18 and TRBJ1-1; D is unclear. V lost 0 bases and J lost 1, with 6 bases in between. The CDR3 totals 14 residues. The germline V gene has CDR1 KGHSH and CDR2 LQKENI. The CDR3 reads CASSPPGSNTEAFF. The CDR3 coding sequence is TGTGCCAGCTCACCACCAGGGTCGAACACTGAAGCTTTCTTT. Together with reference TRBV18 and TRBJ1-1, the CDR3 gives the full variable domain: NAGVMQNPRHLVRRRGQEARLRCSPMKGHSHVYWYRQLPEEGLKFMVYLQKENIIDESGMPKERFSAEFPKEGPSILRIQQVVRGDSAAYFCASSPPGSNTEAFFGQGTRLTVV.

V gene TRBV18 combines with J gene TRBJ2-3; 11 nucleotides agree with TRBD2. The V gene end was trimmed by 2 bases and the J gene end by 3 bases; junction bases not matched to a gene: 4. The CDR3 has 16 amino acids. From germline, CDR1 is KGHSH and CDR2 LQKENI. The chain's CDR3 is CASSPGTSGLTDTQYF. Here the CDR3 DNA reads TGTGCCAGCTCACCAGGGACTAGCGGCCTAACAGATACGCAGTATTTT.

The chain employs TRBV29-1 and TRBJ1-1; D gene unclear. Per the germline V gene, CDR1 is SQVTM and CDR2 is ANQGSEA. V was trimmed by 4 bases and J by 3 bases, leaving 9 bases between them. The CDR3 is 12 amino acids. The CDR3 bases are TGCAGCGTTGTGAAGGGCGACACTGAAGCTTTCTTT. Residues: CSVVKGDTEAFF. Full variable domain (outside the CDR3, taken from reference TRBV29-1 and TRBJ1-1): SAVISQKPSRDICQRGTSLTIQCQVDSQVTMMFWYRQQPGQSLTLIATANQGSEATYESGFVIDKFPISRPNLTFSTLTVSNMSPEDSSIYLCSVVKGDTEAFFGQGTRLTVV.

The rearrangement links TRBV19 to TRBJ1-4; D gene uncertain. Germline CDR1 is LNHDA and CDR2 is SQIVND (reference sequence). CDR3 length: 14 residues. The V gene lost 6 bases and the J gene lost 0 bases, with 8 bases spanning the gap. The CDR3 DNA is TGTGCCAGTAGAACAGTTGCAACTAATGAAAAACTGTTTTTT. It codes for CASRTVATNEKLFF.

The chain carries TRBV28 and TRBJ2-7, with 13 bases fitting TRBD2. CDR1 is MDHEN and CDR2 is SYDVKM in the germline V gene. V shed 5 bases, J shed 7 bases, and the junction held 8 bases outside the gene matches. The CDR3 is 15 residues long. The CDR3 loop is CASSLQGLAGREQYF. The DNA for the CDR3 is TGTGCCAGCAGTCTTCAGGGACTAGCGGGACGTGAGCAGTACTTC.

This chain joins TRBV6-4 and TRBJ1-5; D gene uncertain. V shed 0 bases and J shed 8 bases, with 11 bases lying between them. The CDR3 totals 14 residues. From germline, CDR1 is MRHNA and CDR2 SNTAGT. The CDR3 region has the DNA TGTGCCAGCAGTGACTCGGAAGGGAGTAAGCCCCAGCATTTT. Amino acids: CASSDSEGSKPQHF.

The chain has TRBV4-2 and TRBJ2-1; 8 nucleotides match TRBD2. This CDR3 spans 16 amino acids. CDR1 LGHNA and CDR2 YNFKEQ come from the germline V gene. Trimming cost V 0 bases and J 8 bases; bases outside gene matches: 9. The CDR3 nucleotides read TGTGCCAGCAGCCAAGATGTAACTAGCGGTACAGATGAGCAGTTCTTC. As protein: CASSQDVTSGTDEQFF.

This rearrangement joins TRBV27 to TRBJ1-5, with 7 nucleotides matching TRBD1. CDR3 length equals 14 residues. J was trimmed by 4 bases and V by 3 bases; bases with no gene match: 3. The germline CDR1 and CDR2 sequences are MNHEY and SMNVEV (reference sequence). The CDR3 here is CASSLDRRNQPQHF. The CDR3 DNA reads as TGTGCCAGCAGTTTGGACAGGCGGAATCAGCCCCAGCATTTT.

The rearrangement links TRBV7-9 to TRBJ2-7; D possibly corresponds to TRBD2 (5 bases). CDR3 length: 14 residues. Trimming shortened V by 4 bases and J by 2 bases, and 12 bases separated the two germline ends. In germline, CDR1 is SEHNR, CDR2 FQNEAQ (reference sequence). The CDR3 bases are TGTGCCAGCAGCTGGAGCGGAATGGCCTACGAGCAGTACTTC. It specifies CASSWSGMAYEQYF.

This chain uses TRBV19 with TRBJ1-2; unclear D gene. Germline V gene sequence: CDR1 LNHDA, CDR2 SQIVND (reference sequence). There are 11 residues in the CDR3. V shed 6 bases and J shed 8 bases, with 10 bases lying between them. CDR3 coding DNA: TGTGCCAGTAGCGTCGCGGGAGGCTACACCTTC. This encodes CASSVAGGYTF.

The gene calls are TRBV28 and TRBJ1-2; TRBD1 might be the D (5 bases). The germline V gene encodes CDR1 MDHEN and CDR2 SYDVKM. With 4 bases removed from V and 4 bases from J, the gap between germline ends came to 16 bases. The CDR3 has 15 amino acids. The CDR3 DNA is TGTGCCAGCAGTTCCGGGACTGGGAAGGTCTATGGCTACACCTTC. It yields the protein CASSSGTGKVYGYTF.

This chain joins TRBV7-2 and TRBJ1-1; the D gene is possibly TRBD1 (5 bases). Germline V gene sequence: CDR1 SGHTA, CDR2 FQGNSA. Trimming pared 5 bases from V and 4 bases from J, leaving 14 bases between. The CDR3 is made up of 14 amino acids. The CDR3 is CASSPSTGGTEAFF. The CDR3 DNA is TGTGCCAGCAGCCCGTCGACGGGGGGCACTGAAGCTTTCTTT.

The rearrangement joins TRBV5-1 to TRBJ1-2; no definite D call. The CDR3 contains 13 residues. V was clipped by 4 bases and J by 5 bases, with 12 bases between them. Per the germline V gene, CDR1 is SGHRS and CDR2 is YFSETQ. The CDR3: CASSPDGGYGYTF. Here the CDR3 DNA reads TGCGCCAGCAGCCCAGATGGAGGGTATGGCTACACCTTC.

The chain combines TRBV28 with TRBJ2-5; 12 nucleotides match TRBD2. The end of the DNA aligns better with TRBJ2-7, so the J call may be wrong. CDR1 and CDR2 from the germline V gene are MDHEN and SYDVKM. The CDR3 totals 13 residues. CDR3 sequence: CATRTSGMDEQYF. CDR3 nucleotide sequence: TGTGCCACCCGGACTAGCGGGATGGACGAGCAGTACTTC.

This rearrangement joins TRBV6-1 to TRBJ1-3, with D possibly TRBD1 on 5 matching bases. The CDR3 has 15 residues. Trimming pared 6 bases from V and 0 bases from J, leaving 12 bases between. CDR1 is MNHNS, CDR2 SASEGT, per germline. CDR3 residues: CASRQQETSGNTIYF. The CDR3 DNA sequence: TGTGCCAGCAGGCAACAGGAGACCTCTGGAAACACCATATATTTT.